The clone carrying this T cell receptor beta chain came up many times. Its antigen is not known. The record originates from a study of regulatory T cells in long-lasting Graves disease. Study-wide results and caveats: Preferential use of TRBV28, TRBJ1-2 and TRBJ2-5 was seen in persistent disease.

Germline-derived CDR1 and CDR2 are SGHTA and FQGNSA. The V segment lost 4 bases and the J segment 3 bases; nucleotides outside the gene matches: 6. The CDR3 totals 15 residues. HTBI primers from iRepertoire and Arm-PCR of CDR3 regions yielded the TCR beta libraries. Per the authors' pipeline: Identified segments across samples numbered fewer than 80 TRBV and about 13 TRBJ. TCRdb reprocessed the multiplex PCR reads with MiXCR, giving one entry per CDR3 protein. The V and J calls here are based on TCRdb, not the publication. The sample holds roughly 450,000 distinct CDR3 sequences, 20% to 25% seen once. Time point of the sample: persistent/refractory GD, antithyroid drugs over 5 years with positive TRAb. Scientists built the TCR library using RNA that was extracted from PBMCs. The patients were enrolled through endocrinology in Xi'an, China. A roughly 8.7-milliliter sample of peripheral blood was drawn into EDTA tubes.

Material: peripheral blood mononuclear cells (PBMCs), obtained when the disease was refractory, from a patient treated with antithyroid drugs. V is TRBV7-2 and J is TRBJ2-5; 9 nucleotides match TRBD2. This TCR was recovered from a female donor with Graves disease. CDR3 sequence: CASSWRGGAEETQYF. In DNA form, the CDR3 reads TGTGCCAGCAGCTGGCGCGGGGGGGCAGAAGAGACCCAGTACTTC.